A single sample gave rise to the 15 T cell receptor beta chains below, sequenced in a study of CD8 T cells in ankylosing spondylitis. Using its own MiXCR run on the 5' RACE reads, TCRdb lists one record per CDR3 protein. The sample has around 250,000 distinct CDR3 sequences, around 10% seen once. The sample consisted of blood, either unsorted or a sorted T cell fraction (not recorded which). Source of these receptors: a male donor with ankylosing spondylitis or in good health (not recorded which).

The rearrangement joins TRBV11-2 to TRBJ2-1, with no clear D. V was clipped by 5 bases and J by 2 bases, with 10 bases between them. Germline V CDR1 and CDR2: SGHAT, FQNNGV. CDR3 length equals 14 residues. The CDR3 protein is CASSLDSTYNEQFF. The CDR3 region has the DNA TGTGCCAGCAGCCTTGACTCCACCTACAATGAGCAGTTCTTC.

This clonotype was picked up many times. The CDR3 DNA reads as TGCGCCAGCAGCTTGACAGGGCCGGACACCGGGGAGCTGTTTTTT. Translating it yields CASSLTGPDTGELFF. The chain couples TRBV5-1 to TRBJ2-2; the D gene is possibly TRBD1 (6 bases). CDR3 length equals 15 residues. V was pared by 1 base and J by 3 bases, with 10 bases between. CDR1 is SGHRS and CDR2 is YFSETQ in the germline V gene.

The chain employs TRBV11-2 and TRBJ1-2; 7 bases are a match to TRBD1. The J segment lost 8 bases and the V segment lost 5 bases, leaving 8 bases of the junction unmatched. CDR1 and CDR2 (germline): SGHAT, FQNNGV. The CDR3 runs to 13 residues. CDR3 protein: CASSPSGTAGYTF. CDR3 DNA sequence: TGTGCCAGCAGCCCGTCGGGGACAGCCGGCTACACCTTC.

CDR3 sequence (DNA): TGTGCCAGCAGCTTATCGAGCGGGAACACTGAAGCTTTCTTT. Translation gives CASSLSSGNTEAFF. The gene calls are TRBV7-9 and TRBJ1-1, with D hard to call. This CDR3 spans 14 amino acids. Germline CDR1 reads SEHNR; CDR2 reads FQNEAQ (reference sequence). V was clipped by 2 bases and J by 1 base, with 8 bases between them.

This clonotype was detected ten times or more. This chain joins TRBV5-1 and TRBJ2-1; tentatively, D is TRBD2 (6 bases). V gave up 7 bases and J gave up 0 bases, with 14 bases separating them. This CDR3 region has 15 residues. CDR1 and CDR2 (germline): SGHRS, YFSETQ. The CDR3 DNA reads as TGCGCCAGCGCCTTCGGGGGAAGCTCCTACAATGAGCAGTTCTTC. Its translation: CASAFGGSSYNEQFF.

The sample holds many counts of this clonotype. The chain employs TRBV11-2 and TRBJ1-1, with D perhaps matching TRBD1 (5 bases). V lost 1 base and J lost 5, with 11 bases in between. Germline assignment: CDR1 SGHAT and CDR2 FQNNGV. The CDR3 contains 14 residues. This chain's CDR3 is CASSLGAGRTEAFF. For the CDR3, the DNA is TGTGCCAGCAGCTTAGGTGCAGGGAGAACTGAAGCTTTCTTT.

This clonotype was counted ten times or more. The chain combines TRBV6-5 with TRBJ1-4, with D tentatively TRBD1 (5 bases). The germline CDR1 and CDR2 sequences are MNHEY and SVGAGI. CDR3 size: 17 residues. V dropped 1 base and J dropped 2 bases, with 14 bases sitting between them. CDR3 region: CASSYLGEEATNEKLFF. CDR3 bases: TGTGCCAGCAGTTACTTGGGGGAAGAGGCGACTAATGAAAAACTGTTTTTT.

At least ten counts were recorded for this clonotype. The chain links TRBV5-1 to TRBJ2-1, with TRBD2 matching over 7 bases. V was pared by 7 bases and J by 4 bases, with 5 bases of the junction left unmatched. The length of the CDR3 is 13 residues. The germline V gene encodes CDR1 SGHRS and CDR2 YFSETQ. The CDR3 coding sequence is TGCGCCAGCTCAAGGGAGGGGTACAATGAGCAGTTCTTC. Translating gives CASSREGYNEQFF.

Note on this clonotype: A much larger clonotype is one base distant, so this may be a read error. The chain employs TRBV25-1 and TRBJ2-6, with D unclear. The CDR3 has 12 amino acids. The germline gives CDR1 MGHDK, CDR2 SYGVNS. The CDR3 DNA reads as TGTTCCAGCAGGTCCGGGGCCAACGTCCTGACTTTC. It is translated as CSSRSGANVLTF.

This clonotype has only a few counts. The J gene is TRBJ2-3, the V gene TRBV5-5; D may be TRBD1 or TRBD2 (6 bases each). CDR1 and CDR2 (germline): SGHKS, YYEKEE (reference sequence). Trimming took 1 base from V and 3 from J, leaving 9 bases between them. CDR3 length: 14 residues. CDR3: CASSLWGATDTQYF. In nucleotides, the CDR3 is TGTGCCAGCAGCTTGTGGGGGGCAACAGATACGCAGTATTTT. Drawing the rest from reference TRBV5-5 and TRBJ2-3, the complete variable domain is DAGVTQSPTHLIKTRGQQVTLRCSPISGHKSVSWYQQVLGQGPQFIFQYYEKEERGRGNFPDRFSARQFPNYSSELNVNALLLGDSALYLCASSLWGATDTQYFGPGTRLTVL.

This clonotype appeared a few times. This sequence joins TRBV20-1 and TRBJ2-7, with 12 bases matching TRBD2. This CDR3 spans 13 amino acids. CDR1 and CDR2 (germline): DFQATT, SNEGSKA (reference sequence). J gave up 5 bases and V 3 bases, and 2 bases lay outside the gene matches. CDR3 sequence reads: CSARTSGRNEQYF. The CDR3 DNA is TGCAGTGCTAGGACTAGCGGGAGAAACGAGCAGTACTTC.

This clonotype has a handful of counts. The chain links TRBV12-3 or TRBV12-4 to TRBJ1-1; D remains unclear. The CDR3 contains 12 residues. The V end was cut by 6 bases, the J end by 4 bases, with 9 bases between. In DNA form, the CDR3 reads TGTGCCAGCAGAACCGTGGGCACTGAAGCTTTCTTT. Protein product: CASRTVGTEAFF.

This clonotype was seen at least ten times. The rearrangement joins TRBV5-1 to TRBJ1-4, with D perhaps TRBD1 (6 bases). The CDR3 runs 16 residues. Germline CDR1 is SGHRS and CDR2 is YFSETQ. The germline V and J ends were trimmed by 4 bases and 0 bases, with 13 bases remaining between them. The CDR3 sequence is CASSDGQITTNEKLFF. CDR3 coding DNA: TGCGCCAGCAGCGACGGACAGATCACAACTAATGAAAAACTGTTTTTT. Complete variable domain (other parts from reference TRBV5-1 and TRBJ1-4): KAGVTQTPRYLIKTRGQQVTLSCSPISGHRSVSWYQQTPGQGLQFLFEYFSETQRNKGNFPGRFSGRQFSNSRSEMNVSTLELGDSALYLCASSDGQITTNEKLFFGSGTQLSVL.

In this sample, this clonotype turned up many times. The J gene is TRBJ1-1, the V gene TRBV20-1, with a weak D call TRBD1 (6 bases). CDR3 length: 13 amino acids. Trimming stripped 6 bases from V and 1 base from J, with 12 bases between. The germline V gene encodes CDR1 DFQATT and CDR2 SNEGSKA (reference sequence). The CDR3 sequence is CSAPGHSNTEAFF. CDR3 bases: TGCAGTGCACCGGGACATTCGAACACTGAAGCTTTCTTT.

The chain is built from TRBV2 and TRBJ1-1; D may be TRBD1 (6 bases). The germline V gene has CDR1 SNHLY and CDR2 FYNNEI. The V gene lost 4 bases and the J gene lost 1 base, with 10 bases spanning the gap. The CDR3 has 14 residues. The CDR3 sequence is CASSGVRGNTEAFF. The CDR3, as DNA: TGTGCCAGCAGTGGCGTCAGGGGGAACACTGAAGCTTTCTTT.